This section outlines one TCR beta chain sequence together with its context. V lost 5 bases to trimming and J lost 3 bases; unmatched junction nucleotides: 3. CDR1 and CDR2 (germline): LNHDA, SQIVND (reference sequence). This CDR3 has 14 amino acids. This entry belongs to a study of neoadjuvant anti-PD-1 for oral cavity cancer. Profiled with immunoSEQ multiplex PCR; TCRdb holds only in-frame clones, not every one. The sample comprises over 10,000 clones, about 60% of which are singletons, and about 2.1% rests with the top ten. The J gene is TRBJ1-2, the V gene TRBV19; 10 bases are a match to TRBD1. This specimen consisted of PBMCs, obtained before nivolumab (anti-PD-1) treatment. This TCR was recovered from a person aged 35-79 years with oral cavity squamous cell carcinoma. In nucleotides, the CDR3 is TGTGCCAGTAGTCCAGGGACAGGGGACTATGGCTACACCTTC. This gives the protein CASSPGTGDYGYTF. The variable domain in full, completed from reference TRBV19 and TRBJ1-2, reads DGGITQSPKYLFRKEGQNVTLSCEQNLNHDAMYWYRQDPGQGLRLIYYSQIVNDFQKGDIAEGYSVSREKKESFPLTVTSAQKNPTAFYLCASSPGTGDYGYTFGSGTRLTVV.